The 18 T cell receptor beta chains given below trace back to one sample, sequenced in a study of response to subunit inactivated influenza vaccine. TCRdb called the RT-PCR reads again in MiXCR, with one record for every CDR3 protein. The sample shows roughly 710,000 distinct CDR3 sequences, around 13% of them seen only once. Source: PBMCs from blood, taken around 15 days before vaccination. The source is a man aged 50-60 years who received an inactivated influenza vaccine.

The chain is built from TRBV7-9 and TRBJ1-1; 8 bases map to TRBD1. Germline V gene data show CDR1 as SEHNR and CDR2 as FQNEAQ (reference sequence). Trimming took 4 bases from V and 4 from J; bases not matched to a gene: 8. There are 15 residues in the CDR3. The DNA for the CDR3 is TGTGCCAGCAGCTCTTTCAGGGGGCTGGGCACTGAAGCTTTCTTT. Protein sequence: CASSSFRGLGTEAFF.

The chain joins TRBV6-2 or TRBV6-3 to TRBJ2-1; D may correspond to TRBD1 or TRBD2 (5 bases each). Germline loops: CDR1 MNHEY, CDR2 SVGEGT. Trimming pared 2 bases from V and 4 bases from J, leaving 15 bases between. The CDR3 totals 16 residues. The CDR3 sequence is CASSYEGLWSYNEQFF. The CDR3 region has the DNA TGTGCCAGCAGTTACGAGGGGTTATGGTCTTACAATGAGCAGTTCTTC.

The rearrangement links TRBV2 to TRBJ2-3; no definite D call. The V gene's germline CDR1 is SNHLY and CDR2 FYNNEI. Trimming removed 4 bases at V and 2 bases at J, with 10 bases between. The CDR3 consists of 14 residues. The CDR3 reads CASSVLKYTDTQYF. DNA of the CDR3: TGTGCCAGCAGTGTCCTCAAATACACAGATACGCAGTATTTT.

This clonotype occurred many times. V and J are TRBV12-3 or TRBV12-4 and TRBJ1-1; 10 bases fit TRBD1. CDR3 length: 20 amino acids. With 5 bases clipped from V and 5 bases from J, the junction kept 23 bases outside the gene matches. CDR3 nucleotides: TGTGCCAGCAGTGCTGGGGGTTTGGACAGGGGGATTTGGAGGAGGACTGAAGCTTTCTTT. Translated, it gives CASSAGGLDRGIWRRTEAFF.

The CDR3 DNA reads as TGTGCCAGCAGTTACTCGAGCTACAGTCGAGAGACCCAGTACTTC. Amino acid sequence: CASSYSSYSRETQYF. J is TRBJ2-5 and V is TRBV6-5, with D unresolved. The ends were cut back, 0 bases at V and 4 bases at J, with 12 bases in the middle. In germline, CDR1 is MNHEY, CDR2 SVGAGI. This CDR3 contains 15 residues.

The V call is TRBV9, the J call TRBJ2-3; no clear D gene. In germline, CDR1 is SGDLS, CDR2 YYNGEE. V lost 1 base and J 6 bases, leaving 12 bases between the germline ends. The CDR3 runs 14 residues. The CDR3 coding sequence is TGTGCCAGCAGCGTATTGTCGGTCAGGGATACGCAGTATTTT. It translates to CASSVLSVRDTQYF.

The V and J genes are TRBV7-2 and TRBJ1-6; maybe TRBD1 (5 bases). The CDR3 runs 16 residues. Per germline, CDR1 SGHTA and CDR2 FQGNSA. V shed 6 bases and J shed 10 bases, with 22 bases lying between them. The CDR3 reads CASRPPGILGDSPLHF. In nucleotides, the CDR3 is TGTGCCAGCAGGCCTCCAGGGATACTAGGGGACTCACCCCTCCACTTT.

This clonotype was seen ten or more times. V usage is TRBV28 and J usage is TRBJ2-5; TRBD2 aligns across 11 bases. In germline, CDR1 is MDHEN, CDR2 SYDVKM. This CDR3 spans 15 amino acids. With V trimmed by 6 bases and J by 2 bases, 5 bases remained unmatched. The CDR3 DNA is TGTGCCAGCAGCCGCCTAGCGGGGGGACAAGAGACCCAGTACTTC. It specifies CASSRLAGGQETQYF.

The rearrangement links TRBV27 to TRBJ2-7, with D tentatively TRBD1 (6 bases). Germline V gives CDR1 MNHEY, CDR2 SMNVEV (reference sequence). The CDR3 contains 13 residues. V gave up 6 bases and J gave up 3 bases, with 12 bases separating them. This chain's CDR3 is CASSWGRNYEQYF. The DNA for the CDR3 is TGTGCCAGCAGCTGGGGGCGCAACTACGAGCAGTACTTC.

The rearrangement uses TRBV5-5 and TRBJ2-7; 10 bases match TRBD1. Unmatched junction bases numbered 9, after V lost 4 bases and J lost 5 bases. The CDR3 has 15 residues. Germline-derived CDR1 and CDR2 are SGHKS and YYEKEE (reference sequence). The DNA for the CDR3 is TGTGCCAGCAGCCTTACCGGGACAGGGGTCCACGAGCAGTACTTC. Translated: CASSLTGTGVHEQYF. Drawing the rest from reference TRBV5-5 and TRBJ2-7, the complete variable domain is DAGVTQSPTHLIKTRGQQVTLRCSPISGHKSVSWYQQVLGQGPQFIFQYYEKEERGRGNFPDRFSARQFPNYSSELNVNALLLGDSALYLCASSLTGTGVHEQYFGPGTRLTVT.

A few counts support this clonotype. The chain recombines TRBV15 with TRBJ2-1; TRBD1 aligns across 12 bases. With V trimmed by 5 bases and J by 7 bases, 3 bases remained unmatched. Germline-derived CDR1 and CDR2 are LNHNV and YYDKDF (reference sequence). The CDR3 is 14 residues long. In DNA form, the CDR3 reads TGTGCCACCAGCGGGGGACAGGGGGCGAATGAGCAGTTCTTC. It is translated as CATSGGQGANEQFF.

This clonotype was observed a handful of times. The chain uses TRBV24-1 and TRBJ2-2, with D uncertain. The germline V and J ends were trimmed by 2 bases and 2 bases, with 11 bases remaining between them. The CDR3 extends over 16 amino acids. The germline gives CDR1 KGHDR, CDR2 SFDVKD. The CDR3 sequence is CATSDSRTDNTGELFF. CDR3 DNA: TGTGCCACCAGTGATTCGCGGACGGATAACACCGGGGAGCTGTTTTTT.

The table lists this clonotype with many counts. The genes are TRBV7-9 and TRBJ2-1; D unclear. This CDR3 region has 13 residues. The V and J ends lost 1 base and 10 bases respectively, with 11 bases between them. Germline loops: CDR1 SEHNR, CDR2 FQNEAQ (reference sequence). The CDR3 region is CASSLGPVAEQFF. The CDR3 region has the DNA TGTGCCAGCAGCTTAGGGCCTGTTGCGGAGCAGTTCTTC. Full variable domain (remainder filled in from reference TRBV7-9 and TRBJ2-1): DTGVSQNPRHKITKRGQNVTFRCDPISEHNRLYWYRQTLGQGPEFLTYFQNEAQLEKSRLLSDRFSAERPKGSFSTLEIQRTEQGDSAMYLCASSLGPVAEQFFGPGTRLTVL.

The chain is built from TRBV2 and TRBJ2-7; the D gene is possibly TRBD2 (6 bases). The CDR3 is 13 amino acids. Trimming took 4 bases from V and 3 from J, leaving 10 bases between them. Germline V gene data show CDR1 as SNHLY and CDR2 as FYNNEI. The CDR3 sequence is CASSGGEHYEQYF. In nucleotides, the CDR3 is TGTGCCAGCAGTGGGGGGGAGCACTACGAGCAGTACTTC.

J is TRBJ2-3 and V is TRBV14; no definite D call. This CDR3 spans 15 amino acids. With 2 bases removed from V and 0 bases from J, the gap between germline ends came to 9 bases. Germline loops: CDR1 SGHDN, CDR2 FVKESK. CDR3: CASSQSLTSTDTQYF. CDR3 sequence (DNA): TGTGCCAGCAGCCAATCTCTAACTAGCACAGATACGCAGTATTTT.

This clonotype came up a few times. V gene TRBV7-2 combines with J gene TRBJ1-1, with D unresolved. This CDR3 has 15 residues. Per the germline V gene, CDR1 is SGHTA and CDR2 is FQGNSA. V was clipped by 4 bases and J by 1 base, with 13 bases between them. CDR3 in amino acids: CASSSDSAWNTEAFF. CDR3 sequence (DNA): TGTGCCAGCAGCTCGGACTCCGCTTGGAACACTGAAGCTTTCTTT.

The sample holds a few counts of this clonotype. The CDR3 sequence is CASSLDRGGNQPQHF. The CDR3 DNA reads TGTGCCAGCAGCTTGGACAGGGGAGGCAATCAGCCCCAGCATTTT. The chain couples TRBV5-5 to TRBJ1-5, with TRBD1 identical over 7 bases. The V segment lost 0 bases and the J segment 2 bases; nucleotides outside the gene matches: 2. This CDR3 spans 15 amino acids. The germline CDR1 and CDR2 sequences are SGHKS and YYEKEE (reference sequence).

The V gene is TRBV7-9, the J gene TRBJ1-4, with D hard to call. Per germline, CDR1 SEHNR and CDR2 FQNEAQ (reference sequence). The CDR3 length is 13 residues. The V and J ends lost 5 bases and 10 bases respectively, with 14 bases between them. The CDR3 DNA reads as TGTGCCAGCAGCACGGTCGGTTTTGCAAAACTGTTTTTT. Encoded protein: CASSTVGFAKLFF.